Following are 17 T cell receptor beta chains from one sample sequenced in a study of T cells in Graves' hyperthyroidism and ophthalmopathy. TCR beta CDR3 sequences were amplified from RNA transcripts. HTBI primers were used for first-round RT-PCR of the TCR CDR3. TCRdb passed the multiplex PCR reads through MiXCR, listing each CDR3 protein once. Of roughly 380,000 distinct CDR3 sequences listed, 15% to 20% were seen once; the top ten hold 15% to 17%. Sequencing input: blood. These receptors originate from a woman aged 40 to 50 with Graves' ophthalmopathy.

This clonotype was detected many times. The CDR3 DNA reads as TGTGCCAGCAGTGATCGGGGAACCCAAGGTTTTTATGGCTACACCTTC. Residues: CASSDRGTQGFYGYTF. The chain combines TRBV6-1 with TRBJ1-2; D remains ambiguous. The V end lost 3 bases, the J end lost 5 bases, and 19 bases lay between the germline ends. CDR3 length: 16 amino acids. Germline loops: CDR1 MNHNS, CDR2 SASEGT.

This clonotype was found many times. The chain carries TRBV27 and TRBJ2-5, with D perhaps TRBD1 (5 bases). V lost 1 base and J 4 bases, leaving 7 bases between the germline ends. Germline V gene lookup returns CDR1 MNHEY and CDR2 SMNVEV (reference sequence). This CDR3 is built from 13 residues. CDR3 in DNA: TGTGCCAGCAGTTTATATAGGGGAGAGACCCAGTACTTC. Translation: CASSLYRGETQYF.

This clonotype was seen repeatedly, ten times or more. This chain links TRBV9 with TRBJ2-7; 7 bases line up with TRBD1. The CDR3 is made up of 15 amino acids. Trimming took 0 bases from V and 5 from J; bases not matched to a gene: 8. Per the germline V gene, CDR1 is SGDLS and CDR2 is YYNGEE. As DNA, the CDR3 is TGTGCCAGCAGCGTAGGTAGGACAGGAGTACACGAGCAGTACTTC. Translating it yields CASSVGRTGVHEQYF.

This clonotype was observed at least ten times. This chain links TRBV6-1 with TRBJ2-3; D is ambiguous. The V end was cut by 8 bases, the J end by 0 bases, with 6 bases between. The CDR3 spans 12 residues. Germline lookup yields CDR1 MNHNS and CDR2 SASEGT. CDR3 sequence: CASAASTDTQYF. The CDR3 nucleotides read TGTGCCAGCGCGGCAAGCACAGATACGCAGTATTTT.

CDR3 in amino acids: CASRDGPTNQPQHF. The CDR3 DNA reads TGTGCCAGCAGAGACGGACCGACCAATCAGCCCCAGCATTTT. The genes are TRBV6-2 or TRBV6-3 and TRBJ1-5; D call uncertain. Germline CDR1 and CDR2: MNHEY and SVGEGT. The CDR3 is made up of 14 amino acids. Trimming left V 6 bases short and J 3 bases short, with 12 bases between.

Many counts were recorded for this clonotype. V is TRBV15 and J is TRBJ2-2; tentatively, D is TRBD1 or TRBD2 (5 bases each). Germline CDR1 reads LNHNV; CDR2 reads YYDKDF (reference sequence). CDR3 length equals 22 residues. Between the trimmed V and J ends, which lost 2 bases and 5 bases, there was a span of 33 bases. The chain's CDR3 is CATSRFWRQDGAAQSVTGELFF. In DNA, the CDR3 is TGTGCCACCAGCAGATTTTGGCGTCAGGACGGGGCAGCTCAGAGTGTAACCGGGGAGCTGTTTTTT. Complete variable domain (other parts from reference TRBV15 and TRBJ2-2): DAMVIQNPRYQVTQFGKPVTLSCSQTLNHNVMYWYQQKSSQAPKLLFHYYDKDFNNEADTPDNFQSRRPNTSFCFLDIRSPGLGDTAMYLCATSRFWRQDGAAQSVTGELFFGEGSRLTVL.

This clonotype was detected a few times. This chain links TRBV6-4 with TRBJ2-6; 10 bases line up with TRBD1. The CDR3 is 19 residues long. Germline CDR1 is MRHNA and CDR2 is SNTAGT. J lost 5 bases, V lost 8 bases, and 18 bases had no gene match. CDR3 residues: CASLGTGETSFSRANVLTF. CDR3 in DNA: TGTGCCAGCCTGGGGACAGGGGAGACTAGCTTTAGTCGGGCCAACGTCCTGACTTTC.

The sample holds many counts of this clonotype. The gene calls are TRBV29-1 and TRBJ2-7; D unclear. Per germline, CDR1 SQVTM and CDR2 ANQGSEA. Trimming took off 2 bases at V and 1 base at J, with 12 bases between the two ends. The CDR3 runs to 14 residues. The CDR3 loop reads CSVEIRSLSYEQYF. The CDR3 nucleotides are TGCAGCGTTGAAATCAGGTCCTTATCCTACGAGCAGTACTTC.

V and J are TRBV6-5 and TRBJ1-5, with 10 bases matching TRBD1. Trimming at V came to 4 bases and at J to 6 bases, leaving 6 bases not matched to a gene. Germline values: CDR1 MNHEY, CDR2 SVGAGI. This CDR3 has 15 residues. The CDR3 DNA is TGTGCCAGCAGTTCCGGACAGGGGGACGGTCAGCCCCAGCATTTT. This translates into CASSSGQGDGQPQHF.

This clonotype was seen repeatedly, ten times or more. The V gene is TRBV19, the J gene TRBJ2-5, with TRBD2 as a possible D gene (6 bases). Trimming took 5 bases from V and 5 from J, leaving 12 bases between them. Germline values: CDR1 LNHDA, CDR2 SQIVND (reference sequence). The CDR3 covers 13 residues. The DNA of the CDR3 is TGTGCCAGTAGTCCACTAGCCCAGGAGACCCAGTACTTC. Protein: CASSPLAQETQYF.

This clonotype was detected many times. The rearrangement links TRBV28 to TRBJ1-5; TRBD1 matches at 7 bases. With 1 base clipped from V and 6 bases from J, the junction kept 6 bases outside the gene matches. The CDR3 contains 15 residues. Germline values: CDR1 MDHEN, CDR2 SYDVKM. Here the CDR3 reads CASSLSSKGAQPQHF. The CDR3 coding sequence is TGTGCCAGCAGTTTATCAAGTAAGGGGGCTCAGCCCCAGCATTTT.

This clonotype has ten or more counts. The chain joins TRBV15 to TRBJ2-5; D gene uncertain. Germline loops: CDR1 LNHNV, CDR2 YYDKDF (reference sequence). V dropped 3 bases and J dropped 2 bases, with 16 bases sitting between them. This CDR3 spans 16 amino acids. CDR3 in DNA: TGTGCCACCAGCAGGTTTGCGAGGACGGCACAAGAGACCCAGTACTTC. Protein product: CATSRFARTAQETQYF.

On this clonotype itself: Relative to the germline gene, one junction end is altered; a read error may explain this. The chain joins TRBV6-5 to TRBJ1-1; no definite D call. The CDR3 runs to 11 residues. Germline CDR1 is MNHEY and CDR2 is SVGAGI. The CDR3, as DNA: TGTGCCAGCAGTTACGACACTGAAGCTCTCTTT. It encodes CASSYDTEALF.

This clonotype was counted between two and nine times. Being one base from a much bigger clone, this may be a read error. The chain uses TRBV11-2 and TRBJ2-7; 8 positions agree with TRBD1. The CDR3 extends over 14 amino acids. Germline CDR1 and CDR2: SGHAT and FQNNGV. DNA for the CDR3: TGTGCCAGCAGCTCGCTGACAGGGGTCTACGAGCAGCACTTC. This gives the protein CASSSLTGVYEQHF.

In its sample, this clonotype was seen a few times. V gene TRBV3-1 combines with J gene TRBJ1-6; no clear D. CDR3 length equals 13 residues. The V end lost 1 base, the J end lost 10 bases, and 8 bases lay between the germline ends. Germline V CDR1 and CDR2: LGHDT, YNNKEL (reference sequence). The CDR3 sequence: CASSQVLGSPLHF. The CDR3 coding sequence is TGTGCCAGCAGCCAAGTGCTAGGGTCACCCCTCCACTTT.

This clonotype has at least ten counts. The chain couples TRBV20-1 to TRBJ2-7; weak D call: TRBD2 (6 bases). Germline V gene sequence: CDR1 DFQATT, CDR2 SNEGSKA (reference sequence). The germline V and J ends were trimmed by 6 bases and 3 bases, with 12 bases remaining between them. The CDR3 contains 12 residues. This chain's CDR3 is CSAPGLLYEQYF. In DNA, the CDR3 is TGCAGTGCACCGGGACTCCTCTACGAGCAGTACTTC.

This clonotype occurred many times. This sequence joins TRBV6-1 and TRBJ2-2; 8 bases align to TRBD2. V gave up 6 bases and J gave up 6 bases; unmatched junction bases: 3. The CDR3 consists of 13 residues. CDR1 is MNHNS and CDR2 is SASEGT in the germline V gene. CDR3 nucleotide sequence: TGTGCCAGCAGCCCGGGACTAGCCGGGGAGCTGTTTTTT. It specifies CASSPGLAGELFF.